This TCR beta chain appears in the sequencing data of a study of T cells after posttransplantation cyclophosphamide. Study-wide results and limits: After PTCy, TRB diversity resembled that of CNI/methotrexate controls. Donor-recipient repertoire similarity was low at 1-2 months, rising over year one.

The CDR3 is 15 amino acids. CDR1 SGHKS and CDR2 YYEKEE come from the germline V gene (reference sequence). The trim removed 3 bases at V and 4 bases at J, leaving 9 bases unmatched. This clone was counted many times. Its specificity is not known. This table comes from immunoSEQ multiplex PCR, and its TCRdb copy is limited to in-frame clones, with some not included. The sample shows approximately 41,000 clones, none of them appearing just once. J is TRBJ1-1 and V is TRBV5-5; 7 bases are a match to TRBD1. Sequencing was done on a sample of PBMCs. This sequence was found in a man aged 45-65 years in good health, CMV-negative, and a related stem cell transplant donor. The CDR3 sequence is CASSSRQGEITEAFF. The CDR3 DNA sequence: TGTGCCAGCAGCTCCCGACAGGGTGAGATCACTGAAGCTTTCTTT.